This TCR beta chain originates from a study of T cell changes during pregnancy in multiple sclerosis. Data came from immunoSEQ multiplex PCR; TCRdb stores just in-frame clones and leaves some out. Seen here are 35,000 to 50,000 clones, under 95% observed once, and the top ten hold approximately 1.3%. V lost 4 bases and J lost 1, with 7 bases in between. Germline V gene sequence: CDR1 LGHNA, CDR2 YSLEER. CDR3 length: 13 amino acids. Sequences were obtained from PBMCs (not recorded whether the cells were cultured). This TCR came from a female donor with multiple sclerosis, enrolled in a pregnancy study. The genes are TRBV4-3 and TRBJ1-1, with D hard to call. Here the CDR3 reads CASSPQKNTEAFF. CDR3 DNA sequence: TGCGCCAGCAGCCCACAAAAGAACACTGAAGCTTTCTTT.